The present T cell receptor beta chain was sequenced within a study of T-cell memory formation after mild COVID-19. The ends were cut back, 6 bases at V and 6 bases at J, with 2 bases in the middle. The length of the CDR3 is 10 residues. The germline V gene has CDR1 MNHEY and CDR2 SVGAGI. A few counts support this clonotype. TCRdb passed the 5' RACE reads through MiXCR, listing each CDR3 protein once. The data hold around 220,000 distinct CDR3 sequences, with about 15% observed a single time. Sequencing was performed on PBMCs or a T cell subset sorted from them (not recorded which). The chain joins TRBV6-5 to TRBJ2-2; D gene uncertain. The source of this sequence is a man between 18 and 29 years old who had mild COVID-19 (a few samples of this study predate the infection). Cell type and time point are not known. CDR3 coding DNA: TGTGCCAGCAGAGCCGGGGAGCTGTTTTTT. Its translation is CASRAGELFF.